This T cell receptor (beta chain) was recorded in a study of blood T cell repertoires in COVID-19. Study-wide context: Sites across the United States, Italy and Spain contributed samples from acute and convalescent COVID-19. T cells, B-cell-depleted T cells, or PBMCs supplied cDNA or gDNA.

The germline CDR1 and CDR2 sequences are MNHEY and SMNVEV (reference sequence). There are 15 residues in the CDR3. V gave up 5 bases and J gave up 4 bases; unmatched junction bases: 10. As originally analysed: How many nucleated cells were present was estimated from reference gene primer amplification. Repertoires were generated with immunoSEQ multiplex PCR, while TCRdb's copy carries only in-frame clones and drops some. V, J and clone size are those of that table, while D and trimming were read from the DNA. The sample has fewer than 350,000 clones; approximately 91% are singletons. The rearrangement uses TRBV27 and TRBJ1-2; 7 bases are a match to TRBD1. Sequenced sample: peripheral blood. The clonotype originates from a man between 18 and 35 years old with active or convalescent COVID-19. The CDR3 nucleotides read TGTGCCAGCAGTGAACAGGGGTTAATATCCTATGGCTACACCTTC. Translation gives CASSEQGLISYGYTF.